This entry concerns a single T cell receptor beta chain. Its antigen is not identified. This record comes from a study of cytomegalovirus exposure and HLA in healthy donors. Background on the study: Of all 360 or so donors who were genotyped, 70% to 85% belonged to the Caucasian-associated ancestry cluster. Notes on the study in general: Some V segments, including TRBV6-2 and TRBV6-3, were excluded as indistinguishable. In a later analysis, TCR beta V- and J-gene trimming showed a link to a missense DCLRE1C variant.

In the PCR, 60 Vbeta and 13 Jbeta primers were used. The data were produced by immunoSEQ multiplex PCR, yet TCRdb's version contains in-frame clones alone and is incomplete. This sample has about 120,000 clones, with 70% to 80% found just once. From germline, CDR1 is MNHEY and CDR2 SMNVEV (reference sequence). Trimming cost V 2 bases and J 3 bases; bases outside gene matches: 6. This CDR3 is 15 amino acids long. The sample was PBMCs. The gene calls are TRBV27 and TRBJ1-2; 7 nucleotides match TRBD1. The TCR sequence derives from a woman aged 18-29 years in good health and CMV-seronegative. CDR3 in amino acids: CASSLTARGDYGYTF. CDR3 coding DNA: TGTGCCAGCAGTTTAACCGCCAGGGGGGACTATGGCTACACCTTC.